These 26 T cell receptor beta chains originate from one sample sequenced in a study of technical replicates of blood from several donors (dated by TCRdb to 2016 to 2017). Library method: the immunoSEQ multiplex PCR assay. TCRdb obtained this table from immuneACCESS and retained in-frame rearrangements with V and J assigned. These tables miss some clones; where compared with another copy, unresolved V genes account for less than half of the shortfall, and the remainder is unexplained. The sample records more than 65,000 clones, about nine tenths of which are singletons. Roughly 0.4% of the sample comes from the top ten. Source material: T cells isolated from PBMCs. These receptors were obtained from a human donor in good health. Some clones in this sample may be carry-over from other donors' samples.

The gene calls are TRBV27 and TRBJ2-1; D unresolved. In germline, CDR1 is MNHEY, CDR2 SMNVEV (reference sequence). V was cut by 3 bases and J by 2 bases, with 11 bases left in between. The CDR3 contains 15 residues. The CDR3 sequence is CASSLSLLAYNEQFF. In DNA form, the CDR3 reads TGTGCCAGCAGTTTGAGCCTCCTCGCCTACAATGAGCAGTTCTTC.

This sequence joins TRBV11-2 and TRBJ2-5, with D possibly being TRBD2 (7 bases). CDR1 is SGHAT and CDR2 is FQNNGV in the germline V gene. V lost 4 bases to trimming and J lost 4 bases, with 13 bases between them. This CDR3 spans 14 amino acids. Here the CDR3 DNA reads TGTGCCAGCAGCTCTGTGGGAGGGGGAGAGACCCAGTACTTC. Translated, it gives CASSSVGGGETQYF.

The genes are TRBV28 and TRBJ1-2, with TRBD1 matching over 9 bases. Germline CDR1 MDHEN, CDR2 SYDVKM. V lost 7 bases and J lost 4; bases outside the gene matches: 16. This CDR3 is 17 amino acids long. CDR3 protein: CASTVNGRTGAVYGYTF. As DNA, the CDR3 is TGTGCCAGCACGGTCAACGGGAGGACAGGGGCAGTCTATGGCTACACCTTC.

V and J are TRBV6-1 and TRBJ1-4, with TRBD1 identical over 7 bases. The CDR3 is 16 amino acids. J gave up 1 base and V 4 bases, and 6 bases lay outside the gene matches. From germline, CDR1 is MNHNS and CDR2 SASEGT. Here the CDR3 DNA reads TGTGCCAGCAGTGTAAATGCAGGGGGAACTAATGAAAAACTGTTTTTT. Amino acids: CASSVNAGGTNEKLFF.

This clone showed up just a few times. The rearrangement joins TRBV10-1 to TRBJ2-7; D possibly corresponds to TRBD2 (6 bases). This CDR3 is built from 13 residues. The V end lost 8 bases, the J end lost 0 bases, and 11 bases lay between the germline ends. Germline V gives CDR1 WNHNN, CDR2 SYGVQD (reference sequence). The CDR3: CASGSSDSYEQYF. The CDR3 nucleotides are TGCGCCAGCGGGTCTAGCGACTCCTACGAGCAGTACTTC.

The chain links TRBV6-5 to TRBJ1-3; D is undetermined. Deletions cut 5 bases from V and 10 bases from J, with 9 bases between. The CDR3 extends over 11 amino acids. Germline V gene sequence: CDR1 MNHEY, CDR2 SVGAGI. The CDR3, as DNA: TGTGCCAGCAGTGACTTACGGACCATATATTTT. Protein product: CASSDLRTIYF.

In DNA form, the CDR3 reads TGCGCCAGCAGCCCGGGACAGGGGCGAAATTATGGCTACACCTTC. Translation gives CASSPGQGRNYGYTF. The chain joins TRBV5-1 to TRBJ1-2; 10 bases line up with TRBD1. CDR1 SGHRS and CDR2 YFSETQ come from the germline V gene. V shed 4 bases, J shed 5 bases, and the junction held 8 bases outside the gene matches. The CDR3 contains 15 residues.

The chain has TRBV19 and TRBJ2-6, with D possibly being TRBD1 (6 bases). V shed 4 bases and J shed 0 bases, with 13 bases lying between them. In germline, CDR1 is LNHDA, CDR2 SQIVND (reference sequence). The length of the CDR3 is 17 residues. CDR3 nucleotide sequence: TGTGCCAGTAGTAAGGACAGCCTTCTCTCTGGGGCCAACGTCCTGACTTTC. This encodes CASSKDSLLSGANVLTF. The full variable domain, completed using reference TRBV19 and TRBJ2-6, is DGGITQSPKYLFRKEGQNVTLSCEQNLNHDAMYWYRQDPGQGLRLIYYSQIVNDFQKGDIAEGYSVSREKKESFPLTVTSAQKNPTAFYLCASSKDSLLSGANVLTFGAGSRLTVL.

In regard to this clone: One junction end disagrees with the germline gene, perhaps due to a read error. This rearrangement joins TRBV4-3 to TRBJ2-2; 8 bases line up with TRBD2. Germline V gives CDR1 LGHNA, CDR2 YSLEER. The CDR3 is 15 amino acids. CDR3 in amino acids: CASSQYSGSTGELFF. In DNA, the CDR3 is TGCGCCAGCAGCCAATACAGCGGGAGCACCGGAGAGCTGTTTTTT.

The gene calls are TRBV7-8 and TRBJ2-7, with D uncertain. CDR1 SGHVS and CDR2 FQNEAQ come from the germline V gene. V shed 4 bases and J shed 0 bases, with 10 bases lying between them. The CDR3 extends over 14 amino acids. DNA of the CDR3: TGTGCCAGCAGCTCCCTAGAAAACTCCTACGAGCAGTACTTC. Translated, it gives CASSSLENSYEQYF.

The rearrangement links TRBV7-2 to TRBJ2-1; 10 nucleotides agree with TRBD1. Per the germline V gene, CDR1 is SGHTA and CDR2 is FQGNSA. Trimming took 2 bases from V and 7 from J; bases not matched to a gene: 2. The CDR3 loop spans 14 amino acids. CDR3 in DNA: TGTGCCAGCAGCTTATGGGACAGGGGAAATGAGCAGTTCTTC. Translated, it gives CASSLWDRGNEQFF.

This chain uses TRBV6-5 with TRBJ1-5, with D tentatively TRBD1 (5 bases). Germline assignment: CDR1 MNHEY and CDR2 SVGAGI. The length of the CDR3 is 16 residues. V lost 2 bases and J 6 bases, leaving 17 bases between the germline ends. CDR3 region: CASSYLGGLGGQPQHF. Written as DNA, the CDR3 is TGTGCCAGCAGTTACCTCGGCGGGCTCGGGGGTCAGCCCCAGCATTTT.

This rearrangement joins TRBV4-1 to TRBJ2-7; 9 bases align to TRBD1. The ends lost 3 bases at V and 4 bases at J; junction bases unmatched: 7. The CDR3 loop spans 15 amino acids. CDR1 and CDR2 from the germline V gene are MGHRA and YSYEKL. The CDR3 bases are TGCGCCAGCAGCCAGGGGACAGGGCCTTCTTACGAGCAGTACTTC. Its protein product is CASSQGTGPSYEQYF.

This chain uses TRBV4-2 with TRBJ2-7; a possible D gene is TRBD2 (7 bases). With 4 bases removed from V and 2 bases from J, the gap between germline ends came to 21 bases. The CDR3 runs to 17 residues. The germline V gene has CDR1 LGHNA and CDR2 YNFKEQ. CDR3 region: CASSPFKGGAEPYEQYF. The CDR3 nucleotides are TGTGCCAGCAGCCCTTTCAAGGGGGGGGCCGAACCCTACGAGCAGTACTTC.

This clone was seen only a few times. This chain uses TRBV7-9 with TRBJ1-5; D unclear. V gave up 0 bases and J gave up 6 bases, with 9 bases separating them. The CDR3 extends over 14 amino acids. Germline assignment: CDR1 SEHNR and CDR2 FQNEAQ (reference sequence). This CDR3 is CASSLASGGQPQHF. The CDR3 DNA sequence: TGTGCCAGCAGCTTAGCGAGCGGTGGTCAGCCCCAGCATTTT.

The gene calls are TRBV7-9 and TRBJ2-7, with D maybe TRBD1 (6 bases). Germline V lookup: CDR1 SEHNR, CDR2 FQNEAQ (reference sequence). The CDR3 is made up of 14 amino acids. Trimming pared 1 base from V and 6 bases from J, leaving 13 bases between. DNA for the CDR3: TGTGCCAGCAGCTTAGGTACAGGGTACGGCGAGCAGTACTTC. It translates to CASSLGTGYGEQYF. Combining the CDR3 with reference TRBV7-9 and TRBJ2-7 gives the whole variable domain DTGVSQNPRHKITKRGQNVTFRCDPISEHNRLYWYRQTLGQGPEFLTYFQNEAQLEKSRLLSDRFSAERPKGSFSTLEIQRTEQGDSAMYLCASSLGTGYGEQYFGPGTRLTVT.

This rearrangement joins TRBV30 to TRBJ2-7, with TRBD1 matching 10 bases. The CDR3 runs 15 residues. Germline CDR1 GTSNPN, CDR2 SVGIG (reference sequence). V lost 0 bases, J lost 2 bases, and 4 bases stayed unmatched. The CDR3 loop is CAWSVLGQGAYEQYF. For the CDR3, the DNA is TGTGCCTGGAGTGTACTTGGACAGGGGGCCTACGAGCAGTACTTC. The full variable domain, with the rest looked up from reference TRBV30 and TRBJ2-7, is SQTIHQWPATLVQPVGSPLSLECTVEGTSNPNLYWYRQAAGRGLQLLFYSVGIGQISSEVPQNLSASRPQDRQFILSSKKLLLSDSGFYLCAWSVLGQGAYEQYFGPGTRLTVT.

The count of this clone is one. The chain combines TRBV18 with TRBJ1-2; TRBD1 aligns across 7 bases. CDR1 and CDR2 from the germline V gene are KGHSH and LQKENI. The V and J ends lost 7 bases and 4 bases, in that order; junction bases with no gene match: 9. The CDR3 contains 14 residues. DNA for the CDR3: TGTGCCAGCTTACCTACAGGGGCGGGCTATGGCTACACCTTC. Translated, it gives CASLPTGAGYGYTF.

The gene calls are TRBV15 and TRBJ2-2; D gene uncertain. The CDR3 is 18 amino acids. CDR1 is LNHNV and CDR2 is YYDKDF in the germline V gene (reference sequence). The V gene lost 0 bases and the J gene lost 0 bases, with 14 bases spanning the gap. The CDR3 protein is CATSRDSFRSSNTGELFF. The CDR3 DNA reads TGTGCCACCAGCAGAGATTCTTTTCGCAGTTCGAACACCGGGGAGCTGTTTTTT.

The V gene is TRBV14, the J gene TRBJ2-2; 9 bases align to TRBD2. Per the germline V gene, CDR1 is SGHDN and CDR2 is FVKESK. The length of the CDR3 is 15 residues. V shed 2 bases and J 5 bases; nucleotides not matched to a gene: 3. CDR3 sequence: CASSQSSGSTGELFF. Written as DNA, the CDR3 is TGTGCCAGCAGCCAAAGTAGCGGGAGTACCGGGGAGCTGTTTTTT.

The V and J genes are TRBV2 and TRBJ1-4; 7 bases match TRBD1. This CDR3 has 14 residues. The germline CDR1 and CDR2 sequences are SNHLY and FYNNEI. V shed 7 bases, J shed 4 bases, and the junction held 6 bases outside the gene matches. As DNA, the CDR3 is TGTGCCAGCACCTGGGGACAGAGTAATGAAAAACTGTTTTTT. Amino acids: CASTWGQSNEKLFF. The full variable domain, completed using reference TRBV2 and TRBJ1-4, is EPEVTQTPSHQVTQMGQEVILRCVPISNHLYFYWYRQILGQKVEFLVSFYNNEISEKSEIFDDQFSVERPDGSNFTLKIRSTKLEDSAMYFCASTWGQSNEKLFFGSGTQLSVL.

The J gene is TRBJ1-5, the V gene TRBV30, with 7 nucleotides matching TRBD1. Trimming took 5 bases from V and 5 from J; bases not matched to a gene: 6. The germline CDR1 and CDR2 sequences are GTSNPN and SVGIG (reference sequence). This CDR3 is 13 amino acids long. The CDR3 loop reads CAWSDRRDQPQHF. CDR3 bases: TGTGCCTGGTCGGACAGGCGTGATCAGCCCCAGCATTTT. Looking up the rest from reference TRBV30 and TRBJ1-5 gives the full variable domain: SQTIHQWPATLVQPVGSPLSLECTVEGTSNPNLYWYRQAAGRGLQLLFYSVGIGQISSEVPQNLSASRPQDRQFILSSKKLLLSDSGFYLCAWSDRRDQPQHFGDGTRLSIL.

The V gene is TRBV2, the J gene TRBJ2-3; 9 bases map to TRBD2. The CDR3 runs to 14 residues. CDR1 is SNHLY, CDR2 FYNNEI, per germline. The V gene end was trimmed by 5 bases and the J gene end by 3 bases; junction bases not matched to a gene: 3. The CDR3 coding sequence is TGTGCCAGCAGTAGCGCGGGAGGGACAGATACGCAGTATTTT. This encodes CASSSAGGTDTQYF.

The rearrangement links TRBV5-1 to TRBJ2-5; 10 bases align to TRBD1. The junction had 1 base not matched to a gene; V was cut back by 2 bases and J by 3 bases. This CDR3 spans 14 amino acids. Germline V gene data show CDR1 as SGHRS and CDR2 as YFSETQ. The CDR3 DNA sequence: TGCGCCAGCAGCTTCGGGACAGGGGAAGAGACCCAGTACTTC. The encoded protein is CASSFGTGEETQYF.

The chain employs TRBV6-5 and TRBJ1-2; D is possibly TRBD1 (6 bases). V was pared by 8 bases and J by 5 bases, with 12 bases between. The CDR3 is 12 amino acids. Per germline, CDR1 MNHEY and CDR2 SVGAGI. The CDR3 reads CASLNRDYGYTF. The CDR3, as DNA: TGTGCCAGCCTCAACAGGGATTATGGCTACACCTTC.

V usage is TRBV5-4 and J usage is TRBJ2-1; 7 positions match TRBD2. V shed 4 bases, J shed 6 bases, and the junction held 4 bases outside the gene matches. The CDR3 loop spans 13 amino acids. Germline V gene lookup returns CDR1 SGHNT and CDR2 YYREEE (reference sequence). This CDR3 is CASSPTSANEQFF. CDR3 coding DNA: TGTGCCAGCAGCCCCACTAGCGCCAATGAGCAGTTCTTC.